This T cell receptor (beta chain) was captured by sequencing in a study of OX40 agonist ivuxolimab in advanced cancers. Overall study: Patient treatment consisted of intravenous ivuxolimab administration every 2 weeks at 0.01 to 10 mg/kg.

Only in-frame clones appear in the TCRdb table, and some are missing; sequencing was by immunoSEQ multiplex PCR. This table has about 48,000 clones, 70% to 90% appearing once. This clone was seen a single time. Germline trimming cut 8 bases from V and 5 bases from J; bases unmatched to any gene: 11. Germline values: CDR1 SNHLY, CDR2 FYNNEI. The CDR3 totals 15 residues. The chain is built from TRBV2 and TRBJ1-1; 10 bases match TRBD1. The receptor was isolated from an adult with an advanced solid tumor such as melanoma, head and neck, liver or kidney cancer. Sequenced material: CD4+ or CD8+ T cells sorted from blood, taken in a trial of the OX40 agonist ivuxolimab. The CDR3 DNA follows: TGTGCCAGCCGGGCGGGACAGGGGAGGGAGACTGAAGCTTTCTTT. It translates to CASRAGQGRETEAFF.